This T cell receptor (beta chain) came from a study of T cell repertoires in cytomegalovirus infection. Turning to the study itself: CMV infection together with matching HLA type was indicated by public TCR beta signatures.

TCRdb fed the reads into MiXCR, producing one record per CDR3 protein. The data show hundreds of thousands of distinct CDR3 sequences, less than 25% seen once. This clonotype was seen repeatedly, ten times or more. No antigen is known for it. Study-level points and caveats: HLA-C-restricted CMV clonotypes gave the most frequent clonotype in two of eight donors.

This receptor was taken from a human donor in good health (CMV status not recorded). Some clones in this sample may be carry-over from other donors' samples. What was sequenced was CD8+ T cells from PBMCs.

The CDR3 here is CASSLAPGQNYEQYF. CDR3 nucleotide sequence: TGTGCCAGCAGCTTAGCGCCTGGGCAGAACTACGAGCAGTACTTC. This chain joins TRBV7-2 and TRBJ2-7; no clear D gene. Trimming took 0 bases from V and 3 from J, leaving 12 bases between them. The germline V gene encodes CDR1 SGHTA and CDR2 FQGNSA. This CDR3 spans 15 amino acids. Looking up the rest from reference TRBV7-2 and TRBJ2-7 gives the full variable domain: GAGVSQSPSNKVTEKGKDVELRCDPISGHTALYWYRQSLGQGLEFLIYFQGNSAPDKSGLPSDRFSAERTGGSVSTLTIQRTQQEDSAVYLCASSLAPGQNYEQYFGPGTRLTVT.